This T cell receptor (gamma chain) was retrieved from a study of Vδ1+ human thymocytes. Regarding the study as a whole: Highly polyclonal TRG and TRD repertoires with Gaussian CDR3 length distributions appeared in thymus. Many TRG clonotypes were shared between donors; TRD repertoires were essentially private. Unexpected Vdelta2 sequences could cause misinterpretation of bulk repertoire data. Thymic delta-chain repertoires held around 20% Vdelta2 sequences and few Vdelta3, despite high sort purity.

The template was reverse-transcribed extracted RNA. The CDR3 regions were amplified by multiplex PCR from V-gene primers to a constant-region primer. TCRdb ran CATT on the multiplex PCR reads. Counted here are 9,000 or so gamma-chain clones, roughly 56% occurring once; the ten biggest clones make up approximately 1.5%. Notes on this clone: Its antigen is not identified.

Thymocytes were sorted as CD3+ TCRVdelta1+ TCRVdelta2- after alphabeta T cell depletion. The germline CDR1 and CDR2 sequences are VENAVY and YDSYNSRV. The V segment lost 3 bases and the J segment 3 bases; nucleotides outside the gene matches: 11. This CDR3 region has 15 residues. Sequencing used Vdelta1+ gamma-delta thymocytes from the thymus. Subset here: FACS-sorted CD3+ TCRalphabeta- TCRVdelta1+ TCRVdelta2- thymocytes. The source of this sequence is a girl under three years old who had congenital heart surgery. The V call is TRGV8, the J call TRGJ1 or TRGJ2. The J gene, left out of TCRdb, was set here by checking the DNA against germline. In DNA form, the CDR3 reads TGTGCCACCTGGGATCAGCACGGCCTTTATTATAAGAAACTCTTT. This sequence encodes CATWDQHGLYYKKLF.